In this sample, the clone carrying this TCR delta chain turned up a few times. The protein given by TCRdb reflects a much larger clone and differs at residue 14 from this DNA's translation, likely from a read error; the protein shown is the DNA's translation. TCRdb re-called clones from the RT-PCR reads via CATT. Of 1,300 or so delta-chain clones detected, around 2% appear once; the ten largest clones hold 22%. The germline gives CDR1 GEAIGNYY, CDR2 EKD. V shed 1 base and J shed 3 bases, with 26 bases lying between them. The CDR3 length is 19 residues. This specimen belongs to a study of gamma-delta T cells after stem cell transplantation.

This clonotype was obtained from a human donor. It is not recorded whose cells these are; they may come from a transplant donor. The sample taken for sequencing was gamma-delta T cells. This sequence joins TRDV2 and TRDJ1; TRDD3 might be the D (6 bases). CDR3 in amino acids: CACDTLLKHSGGHADKLIF. CDR3 DNA sequence: TGTGCCTGTGACACGCTCCTCAAACATTCCGGGGGACATGCCGATAAACTCATCTTT.